Below, one TCR beta chain is given with its context. Libraries were prepared by immunoSEQ multiplex PCR; TCRdb keeps only in-frame clonotypes and omits some of them. The table includes more than 40,000 clones, 78% detected once. The data originate from a study of pediatric ulcerative colitis. This CDR3 is built from 17 residues. J was trimmed by 4 bases and V by 1 base; bases with no gene match: 7. The germline V gene encodes CDR1 MNHNS and CDR2 SASEGT. The rectum was sampled with one to two pinch biopsies at colonoscopy. The chain links TRBV6-1 to TRBJ2-5, with 12 bases fitting TRBD2. Sequenced input: gut tissue. The clonotype was recovered from a girl aged 5 to 17 with moderate ulcerative colitis. This CDR3 reads CASSEVLAGGRGETQYF. In DNA form, the CDR3 reads TGTGCCAGCAGTGAAGTTCTAGCGGGAGGGCGGGGAGAGACCCAGTACTTC.